One and the same sample provided the 19 T cell receptor beta chains below, sequenced in a study of T cells expressing NK-cell markers. Reprocessing the 5' RACE reads, TCRdb reports a single entry for every CDR3 protein and omits DNA. Here the sample table reports about 550,000 distinct CDR3 sequences. The sequenced sample consisted of blood T cells: a sorted CD56 or NKG2C T cell subset, CD4+ or CD8+ T cells, or bulk PBMC T cells (not recorded which). Every receptor here comes from a man between 18 and 29 years old in good health.

The chain carries TRBV6-5 and TRBJ1-5; the TRBD1 assignment by TCRdb is unverifiable without DNA. This CDR3 region has 15 residues. From germline, CDR1 is MNHEY and CDR2 SVGAGI. CDR3: CASSYARGSNQPQHF.

Here the CDR3 reads CASTAVSGSPLHF. The chain employs TRBV6-1 and TRBJ1-6. Germline CDR1 MNHNS, CDR2 SASEGT. CDR3 length: 13 amino acids.

The chain is built from TRBV7-2 and TRBJ2-1. CDR1 and CDR2 from the germline V gene are SGHTA and FQGNSA. The CDR3 runs to 16 residues. Here the CDR3 reads CASSPRVRDSYNEQFF.

The gene calls are TRBV5-6 and TRBJ1-5; no DNA is available, so the TRBD1 call from TCRdb remains unchecked. Germline V CDR1 and CDR2: SGHDT, YYEEEE. This CDR3 contains 15 residues. This chain's CDR3 is CASSRRQAPNQPQHF.

V is TRBV10-1 and J is TRBJ1-1. Germline-derived CDR1 and CDR2 are WNHNN and SYGVQD (reference sequence). The CDR3 length is 13 residues. CDR3 in amino acids: CASSESIRGWAFF.

The V and J genes are TRBV30 and TRBJ2-7; absent DNA, TCRdb's TRBD1 call cannot be checked. The CDR3 consists of 14 residues. Germline V CDR1 and CDR2: GTSNPN, SVGIG (reference sequence). The chain's CDR3 is CAWGTGQGFDEQYF.

This sequence joins TRBV11-2 and TRBJ2-1. This CDR3 contains 15 residues. Germline loops: CDR1 SGHAT, CDR2 FQNNGV. This chain's CDR3 is CASSLVQVAYNEQFF.

V gene TRBV5-5 combines with J gene TRBJ1-1; the D call from TCRdb, TRBD1, cannot be confirmed without DNA. Germline V CDR1 and CDR2: SGHKS, YYEKEE (reference sequence). The CDR3 is made up of 14 amino acids. CDR3 amino acids: CASSGDRPNTEAFF.

The chain employs TRBV29-1 and TRBJ2-1; the D call of TRBD2 rests on TCRdb alone, since no DNA is present to check it. The germline V gene has CDR1 SQVTM and CDR2 ANQGSEA. This CDR3 region has 14 residues. CDR3 sequence: CSVNGPTSLDEQFF.

The chain couples TRBV24-1 to TRBJ2-1; TCRdb proposes TRBD2, but this gene call is untestable without DNA. The CDR3 consists of 15 residues. Germline V gene data show CDR1 as KGHDR and CDR2 as SFDVKD. CDR3 residues: CATSDPPRTSDEQFF.

The chain combines TRBV12-3 or TRBV12-4 with TRBJ1-1; TCRdb's D gene call, TRBD1, goes unchecked for lack of DNA. The CDR3 totals 18 residues. CDR3 loop: CASSFQPGQGPVNTEAFF.

The chain has TRBV5-4 and TRBJ2-1. This CDR3 spans 12 amino acids. The germline V gene has CDR1 SGHNT and CDR2 YYREEE (reference sequence). The CDR3 loop reads CASSFETLEQFF.

The chain links TRBV12-3 or TRBV12-4 to TRBJ2-1; TCRdb indicates TRBD1, and absent DNA this call remains unverified. CDR3 length: 15 amino acids. The CDR3 spells CASRGAQSPANEQFF.

The CDR3 sequence: CASRTRGFGAYNEQFF. The gene calls are TRBV6-2 or TRBV6-3 and TRBJ2-1; lacking DNA, the TRBD1 call made by TCRdb goes unchecked. The CDR3 loop spans 16 amino acids. Germline loops: CDR1 MNHEY, CDR2 SVGEGT.

This chain joins TRBV6-5 and TRBJ1-2; there is no DNA to check the TCRdb D call of TRBD1. The CDR3 is 16 residues long. CDR1 and CDR2 (germline): MNHEY, SVGAGI. The CDR3 region is CASSYSRQALKDGYTF.

This chain connects TRBV6-2 or TRBV6-3 to TRBJ2-2; without DNA, the TCRdb call of TRBD1 cannot be checked. The CDR3 covers 16 residues. Per germline, CDR1 MNHEY and CDR2 SVGEGT. The CDR3 reads CASSYSVTTGPGELFF.

The CDR3 region is CASSFRDVSGNTIYF. The V call is TRBV11-2, the J call TRBJ1-3; TCRdb reports TRBD1, a call that lacks DNA to check it against. The length of the CDR3 is 15 residues. CDR1 is SGHAT and CDR2 is FQNNGV in the germline V gene.

The genes are TRBV12-3 or TRBV12-4 and TRBJ1-4. This CDR3 has 12 residues. CDR3: CASSGIGEKLFF.

This chain uses TRBV4-1 with TRBJ2-3; absent DNA, TCRdb's TRBD1 call cannot be checked. The germline V gene encodes CDR1 MGHRA and CDR2 YSYEKL. The CDR3 totals 16 residues. The CDR3 spells CASSQDKVTGRDTQYF.